One and the same sample provided the 21 T cell receptor beta chains below, sequenced in a study of cytomegalovirus exposure and HLA in healthy donors. The PCR contained 60 Vbeta and 13 Jbeta primers. Repertoires were generated with immunoSEQ multiplex PCR, while TCRdb's copy carries only in-frame clones and drops some. The sample lists 100,000 to 150,000 clones, around three quarters occurring once. The material sequenced was PBMCs. The receptors here all came from a female donor in good health and CMV-seronegative.

The J gene is TRBJ1-5, the V gene TRBV19; 9 nucleotides agree with TRBD1. The CDR3 totals 15 residues. Germline CDR1 LNHDA, CDR2 SQIVND (reference sequence). Losses at the gene ends were 7 bases for V and 6 bases for J; bases not matched to a gene: 10. The CDR3 DNA follows: TGTGCCAGTACCCTGACAGGGGGGGTGGGTCAGCCCCAGCATTTT. Translating gives CASTLTGGVGQPQHF.

The V gene is TRBV10-1, the J gene TRBJ1-1, with D uncertain. The V and J ends lost 5 bases and 7 bases respectively, with 8 bases between them. Germline V gene lookup returns CDR1 WNHNN and CDR2 SYGVQD (reference sequence). The length of the CDR3 is 11 residues. The CDR3 DNA is TGCGCCAGCAGTTCATCCGGTGAAGCTTTCTTT. Translating it yields CASSSSGEAFF.

This chain connects TRBV27 to TRBJ2-7; D perhaps matches TRBD2 (6 bases). This CDR3 has 14 residues. V was trimmed by 4 bases and J by 1 base, leaving 11 bases between them. Germline V gives CDR1 MNHEY, CDR2 SMNVEV (reference sequence). The CDR3 coding sequence is TGTGCCAGCAGTTGGGGCGGGGAATCCTACGAGCAGTACTTC. Translated: CASSWGGESYEQYF.

This sequence joins TRBV19 and TRBJ1-1, with 8 bases lining up with TRBD1. CDR1 LNHDA and CDR2 SQIVND come from the germline V gene (reference sequence). Germline trimming cut 9 bases from V and 1 base from J; bases unmatched to any gene: 7. There are 14 residues in the CDR3. The CDR3 reads CASRQGTENTEAFF. CDR3 nucleotides: TGTGCCAGCCGACAGGGGACCGAGAACACTGAAGCTTTCTTT.

The sample holds one count of this clone. This chain links TRBV5-5 with TRBJ1-3; D uncertain. Germline V gives CDR1 SGHKS, CDR2 YYEKEE (reference sequence). The germline V and J ends were trimmed by 0 bases and 0 bases, with 7 bases remaining between them. The CDR3 runs 15 residues. Here the CDR3 DNA reads TGTGCCAGCAGCTTGGTGGTGGCCTCTGGAAACACCATATATTTT. It translates to CASSLVVASGNTIYF.

The V gene is TRBV19, the J gene TRBJ2-7; maybe TRBD1 (6 bases). Germline V gene sequence: CDR1 LNHDA, CDR2 SQIVND (reference sequence). The CDR3 has 16 amino acids. The germline V and J ends were trimmed by 5 bases and 3 bases, with 20 bases remaining between them. The CDR3 loop reads CASSRRSGTSNYEQYF. CDR3 nucleotide sequence: TGTGCCAGTAGTCGACGCTCCGGGACATCCAACTACGAGCAGTACTTC.

J is TRBJ2-7 and V is TRBV5-4; 7 nucleotides align to TRBD1. Germline V gene sequence: CDR1 SGHNT, CDR2 YYREEE (reference sequence). The CDR3 runs to 14 residues. V gave up 4 bases and J gave up 12 bases; unmatched junction bases: 16. DNA for the CDR3: TGTGCCAGCAGCCACGACAGGGCCCATCCTACGGGGTACTTC. Its protein is CASSHDRAHPTGYF.

V gene TRBV20-1 combines with J gene TRBJ2-5; D is uncertain. V lost 6 bases and J lost 5, with 10 bases in between. This CDR3 spans 11 amino acids. Looked up from germline, CDR1 is DFQATT and CDR2 is SNEGSKA (reference sequence). The CDR3 reads CSARLGETQYF. The CDR3 DNA is TGCAGTGCGCGGTTAGGCGAGACCCAGTACTTC.

This clone came up once. The CDR3 bases are TGTGCCTGGAGTATCAGGGGAGTCAGGACTGAAGCTTTCTTT. Residues: CAWSIRGVRTEAFF. V is TRBV30 and J is TRBJ1-1; D is perhaps TRBD1 (6 bases). Germline V CDR1 and CDR2: GTSNPN, SVGIG (reference sequence). This CDR3 region has 14 residues. V dropped 2 bases and J dropped 5 bases, with 15 bases sitting between them.

The chain employs TRBV27 and TRBJ2-1, with no clear D. The CDR3 consists of 14 residues. The germline V gene has CDR1 MNHEY and CDR2 SMNVEV (reference sequence). Trimming took off 5 bases at V and 8 bases at J, with 16 bases between the two ends. For the CDR3, the DNA is TGTGCCAGCAGTCCATCCCCGCCTATGGATGAGCAGTTCTTC. Amino acids: CASSPSPPMDEQFF.

This chain links TRBV9 with TRBJ2-1; TRBD2 matches at 7 bases. The trim removed 4 bases at V and 3 bases at J, leaving 7 bases unmatched. This CDR3 region has 15 residues. CDR1 SGDLS and CDR2 YYNGEE come from the germline V gene. CDR3 in DNA: TGTGCCAGCAGCTCCGCGGGCGGGGGCTACAATGAGCAGTTCTTC. Protein: CASSSAGGGYNEQFF.

This chain uses TRBV18 with TRBJ1-1; 8 bases agree with TRBD1. The CDR3 covers 16 residues. The V gene end was trimmed by 3 bases and the J gene end by 2 bases; junction bases not matched to a gene: 8. Germline V gene data show CDR1 as KGHSH and CDR2 as LQKENI. The CDR3: CASSPGQGEVNTEAFF. In DNA form, the CDR3 reads TGTGCCAGCTCACCCGGACAGGGTGAGGTAAACACTGAAGCTTTCTTT.

The J gene is TRBJ2-5, the V gene TRBV6-1, with TRBD1 matching 8 bases. CDR3 size: 13 residues. The junction had 7 bases not matched to a gene; V was cut back by 8 bases and J by 5 bases. CDR1 is MNHNS, CDR2 SASEGT, per germline. The CDR3 DNA reads TGTGCCAGCGGGCAGGGGGCCTTGGAGACCCAGTACTTC. Residues: CASGQGALETQYF.

The gene calls are TRBV7-3 and TRBJ2-2; TRBD2 matches 8 bases. The CDR3 consists of 15 residues. V gave up 0 bases and J gave up 4 bases; unmatched junction bases: 1. Germline V lookup: CDR1 SGHTA, CDR2 FQGTGA. CDR3 in DNA: TGTGCCAGCAGCTTAACAGCGGGAGTCACCGGGGAGCTGTTTTTT. Translation: CASSLTAGVTGELFF. Combining the CDR3 with reference TRBV7-3 and TRBJ2-2 gives the whole variable domain GAGVSQTPSNKVTEKGKYVELRCDPISGHTALYWYRQSLGQGPEFLIYFQGTGAADDSGLPNDRFFAVRPEGSVSTLKIQRTERGDSAVYLCASSLTAGVTGELFFGEGSRLTVL.

The chain links TRBV27 to TRBJ2-3; 7 nucleotides agree with TRBD2. Germline V gene sequence: CDR1 MNHEY, CDR2 SMNVEV (reference sequence). Trimming took 7 bases from V and 0 from J; bases not matched to a gene: 7. The CDR3 runs 15 residues. CDR3 protein: CASNIAGLSTDTQYF. In DNA form, the CDR3 reads TGTGCCAGCAACATAGCGGGCCTGAGCACAGATACGCAGTATTTT.

This clone was detected once. The chain has TRBV25-1 and TRBJ2-7; possible D gene TRBD2, 6 bases. This CDR3 region has 16 residues. Germline V gives CDR1 MGHDK, CDR2 SYGVNS. Trimming took 6 bases from V and 3 from J, leaving 21 bases between them. CDR3 in DNA: TGTGCCAGCAGCGCGCCGGGACTCACCTGGAGCTACGAGCAGTACTTC. Encoded protein: CASSAPGLTWSYEQYF.

This chain connects TRBV28 to TRBJ2-7; 10 nucleotides agree with TRBD1. There are 16 residues in the CDR3. Germline CDR1 MDHEN, CDR2 SYDVKM. The ends lost 5 bases at V and 7 bases at J; junction bases unmatched: 14. The CDR3 region is CASSPYPGQGRFEQYF. DNA of the CDR3: TGTGCCAGCAGTCCATACCCGGGACAGGGGCGTTTTGAGCAGTACTTC.

The rearrangement uses TRBV5-1 and TRBJ2-3; TRBD2 agrees at 11 bases. The V gene's germline CDR1 is SGHRS and CDR2 YFSETQ. The CDR3 is 16 residues long. J gave up 5 bases and V 0 bases, and 5 bases lay outside the gene matches. Here the CDR3 DNA reads TGCGCCAGCAGCTTGGGGGGACTAGCGGTTGGAGATACGCAGTATTTT. This encodes CASSLGGLAVGDTQYF.

This rearrangement joins TRBV5-5 to TRBJ2-2; D call uncertain. V was cut by 1 base and J by 0 bases, with 7 bases left in between. The CDR3 spans 15 residues. Germline-derived CDR1 and CDR2 are SGHKS and YYEKEE (reference sequence). This CDR3 reads CASSLWSANTGELFF. CDR3 sequence (DNA): TGTGCCAGCAGCTTGTGGTCAGCGAACACCGGGGAGCTGTTTTTT. Supplemented by reference TRBV5-5 and TRBJ2-2, the full variable domain reads DAGVTQSPTHLIKTRGQQVTLRCSPISGHKSVSWYQQVLGQGPQFIFQYYEKEERGRGNFPDRFSARQFPNYSSELNVNALLLGDSALYLCASSLWSANTGELFFGEGSRLTVL.

V gene TRBV5-4 combines with J gene TRBJ2-5; possible D gene TRBD2, 6 bases. There are 15 residues in the CDR3. Germline-derived CDR1 and CDR2 are SGHNT and YYREEE (reference sequence). V lost 1 base to trimming and J lost 5 bases, with 15 bases between them. The CDR3 bases are TGTGCCAGCAGCTTGCCCCGGGGGTCCGTCGAGACCCAGTACTTC. Translation gives CASSLPRGSVETQYF.

V is TRBV4-1 and J is TRBJ1-2; TRBD1 agrees at 7 bases. The CDR3 length is 15 residues. V gave up 3 bases and J gave up 5 bases; unmatched junction bases: 9. The germline V gene encodes CDR1 MGHRA and CDR2 YSYEKL. CDR3 loop: CASSHLGTGAYGYTF. CDR3 in DNA: TGCGCCAGCAGCCACCTCGGAACAGGGGCTTATGGCTACACCTTC.